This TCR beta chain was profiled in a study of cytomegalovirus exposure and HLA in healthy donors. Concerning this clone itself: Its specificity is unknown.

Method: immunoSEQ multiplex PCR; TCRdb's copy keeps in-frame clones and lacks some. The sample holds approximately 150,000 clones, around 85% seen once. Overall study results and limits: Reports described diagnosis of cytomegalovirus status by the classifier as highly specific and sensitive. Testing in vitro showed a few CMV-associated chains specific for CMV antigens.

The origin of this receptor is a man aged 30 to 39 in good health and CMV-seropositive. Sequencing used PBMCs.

CDR3 in amino acids: CSHRVQGGVNQPQHF. The CDR3 coding sequence is TGCAGCCACCGGGTGCAGGGTGGGGTCAATCAGCCCCAGCATTTT. This sequence joins TRBV29-1 and TRBJ1-5; D is possibly TRBD1 (5 bases). CDR3 length: 15 amino acids. Germline V gene data show CDR1 as SQVTM and CDR2 as ANQGSEA. The V gene lost 8 bases and the J gene lost 3 bases, with 20 bases spanning the gap.